The sequence of this TCR beta chain was determined in a study of liver allograft versus peripheral blood T cells. Overall study: Transplanted-liver T cell receptor repertoires were compared with recipients' peripheral blood repertoires.

This clonotype was seen a few times. With V trimmed by 1 base and J by 5 bases, 7 bases remained unmatched. This CDR3 region has 16 residues. The V gene's germline CDR1 is GTSNPN and CDR2 SVGIG (reference sequence). TCRdb processed the reads anew with MiXCR; each CDR3 protein has one entry. The sample holds over 10,000 distinct CDR3 sequences; under 20% are singletons and the top ten take roughly 13%. The chain couples TRBV30 to TRBJ2-2; 10 positions match TRBD2. The receptor was derived from a human patient who had a liver transplant. Some T cells could come from the graft donor. CDR3 bases: TGTGCCTGGAGTGAAGCAGCGGGGGGGAGGACCGGGGAGCTGTTTTTT. Translated, it gives CAWSEAAGGRTGELFF.